This T cell receptor (beta chain) stems from a study of glioma-infiltrating T cells. CDR3 size: 15 residues. The germline V gene has CDR1 SEHNR and CDR2 FQNEAQ (reference sequence). A word on this clonotype: One base away lies a much larger clone, so this may be a sequencing read error.

TCR alpha and beta CDR3 regions were amplified from RNA using iRepertoire nested multiplex PCR. Input was about 95-400 ng of tissue mRNA or PBMC total RNA. TCRdb passed the multiplex PCR reads through MiXCR, listing each CDR3 protein once. The sample contains some 90,000 distinct CDR3 sequences, roughly 37% of which appear only once. The rearrangement links TRBV7-9 to TRBJ1-3; the D gene is possibly TRBD1 (6 bases). Sequences were obtained from glioma tissue, nonneoplastic brain tissue, or PBMCs (not recorded which). The clonotype was recovered from a human donor with low-grade glioma or glioblastoma, undergoing nonglioma brain surgery, or in good health (not recorded which). The CDR3 here is CASSLVVGAGDTIYF. The CDR3 DNA sequence: TGTGCCAGCAGCTTAGTAGTGGGGGCTGGAGACACCATATATTTT.